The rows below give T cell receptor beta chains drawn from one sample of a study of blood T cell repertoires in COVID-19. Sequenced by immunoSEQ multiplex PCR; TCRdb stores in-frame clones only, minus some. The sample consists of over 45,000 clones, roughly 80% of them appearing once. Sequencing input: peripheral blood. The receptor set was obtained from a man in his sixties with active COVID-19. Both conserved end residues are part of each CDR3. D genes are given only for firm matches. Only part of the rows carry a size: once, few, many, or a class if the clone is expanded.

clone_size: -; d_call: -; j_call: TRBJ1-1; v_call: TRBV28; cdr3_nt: TGTGCCAGCACGGGAGCGGCGGGGTGGAACACTGAAGCTTTCTTT; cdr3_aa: CASTGAAGWNTEAFF
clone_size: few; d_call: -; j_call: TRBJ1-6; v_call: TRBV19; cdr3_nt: TGTGCCAGTGGAGGTTCACCCCTCCACTTT; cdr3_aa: CASGGSPLHF
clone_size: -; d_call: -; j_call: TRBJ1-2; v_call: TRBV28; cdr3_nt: TGTGCCAGCAGAGACCGGGACTTATATGGCTACACCTTC; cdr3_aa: CASRDRDLYGYTF
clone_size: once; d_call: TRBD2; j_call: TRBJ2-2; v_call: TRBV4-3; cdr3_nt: TGCGCCAGCAGCCCCTGGGGCCAGGGAGGGGCCGGGGAGCTGTTTTTT; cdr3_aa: CASSPWGQGGAGELFF
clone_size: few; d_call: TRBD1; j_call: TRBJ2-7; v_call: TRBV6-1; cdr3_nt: TGTGCCAGCAGGGAAGGACAGGGGACCTACGAGCAGTACTTC; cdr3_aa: CASREGQGTYEQYF
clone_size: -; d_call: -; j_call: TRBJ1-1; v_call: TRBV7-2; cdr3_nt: TGTGCCAGCAGCTACTTACAGGGAAAGAACACTGAAGCTTTCTTT; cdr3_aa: CASSYLQGKNTEAFF
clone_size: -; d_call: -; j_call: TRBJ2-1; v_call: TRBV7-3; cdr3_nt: TGTGCCAGCAGCCCCCCTGGGAGCTCCTACAATGAGCAGTTCTTC; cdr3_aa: CASSPPGSSYNEQFF
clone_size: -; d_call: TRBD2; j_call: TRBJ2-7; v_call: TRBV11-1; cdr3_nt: TGTGCCAGCAGCTTTGGGGGGGGATTGCGGTACGAGCAGTACTTC; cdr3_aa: CASSFGGGLRYEQYF
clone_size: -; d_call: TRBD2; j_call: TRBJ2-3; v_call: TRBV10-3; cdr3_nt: TGTGCCATCCGGAGGACTAGCGAGGGCACAGATACGCAGTATTTT; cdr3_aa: CAIRRTSEGTDTQYF
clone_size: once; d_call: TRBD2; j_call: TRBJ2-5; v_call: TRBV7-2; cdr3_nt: TGTGCCAGCAGCCCCAGCGGGGGGGCAGAGACCCAGTACTTC; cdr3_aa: CASSPSGGAETQYF
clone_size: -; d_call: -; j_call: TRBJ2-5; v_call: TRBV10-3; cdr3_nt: TGTGCCATCAGTGAGGGCGGGATCCCGCAAGAGACCCAGTACTTC; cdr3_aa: CAISEGGIPQETQYF
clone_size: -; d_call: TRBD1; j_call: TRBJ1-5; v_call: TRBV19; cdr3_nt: TGTGCCAGTAGTATACAGGGGGACGGTCAGCCCCAGCATTTT; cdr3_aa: CASSIQGDGQPQHF
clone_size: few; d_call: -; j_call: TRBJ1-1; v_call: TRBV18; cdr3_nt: TGTGCCAGCTCACCACGAACCGGGGTGAACACTGAAGCTTTCTTT; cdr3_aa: CASSPRTGVNTEAFF
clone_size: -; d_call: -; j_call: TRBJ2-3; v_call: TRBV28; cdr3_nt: TGTGCCAGCAGCCATAGGGGGAGGGGCACAGATACGCAGTATTTT; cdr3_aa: CASSHRGRGTDTQYF
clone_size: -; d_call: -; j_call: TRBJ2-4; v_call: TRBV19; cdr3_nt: TGTGCCAGTAGTGAGATGGACATTCAGTACTTC; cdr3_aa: CASSEMDIQYF
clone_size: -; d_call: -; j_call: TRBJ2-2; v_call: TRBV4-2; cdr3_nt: TGTGCCAGCAGCCAAGGACATCTCACCGGGGAGCTGTTTTTT; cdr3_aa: CASSQGHLTGELFF
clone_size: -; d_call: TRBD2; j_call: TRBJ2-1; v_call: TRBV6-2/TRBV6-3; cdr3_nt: TGTGCCAGCAGTACCAGTCTAGCGGGGGACCCCTACAATGAGCAGTTCTTC; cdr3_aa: CASSTSLAGDPYNEQFF